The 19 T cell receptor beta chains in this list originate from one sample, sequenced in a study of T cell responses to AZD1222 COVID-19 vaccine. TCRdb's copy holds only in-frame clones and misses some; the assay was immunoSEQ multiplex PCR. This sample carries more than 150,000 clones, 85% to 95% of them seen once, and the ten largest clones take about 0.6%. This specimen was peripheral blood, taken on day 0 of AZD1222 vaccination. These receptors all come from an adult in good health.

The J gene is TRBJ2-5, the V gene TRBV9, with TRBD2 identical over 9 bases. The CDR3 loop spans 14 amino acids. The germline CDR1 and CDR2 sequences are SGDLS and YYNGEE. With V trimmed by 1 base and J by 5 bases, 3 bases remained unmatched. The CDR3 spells CASSVSGGIETQYF. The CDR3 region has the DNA TGTGCCAGCAGCGTAAGCGGGGGGATTGAGACCCAGTACTTC.

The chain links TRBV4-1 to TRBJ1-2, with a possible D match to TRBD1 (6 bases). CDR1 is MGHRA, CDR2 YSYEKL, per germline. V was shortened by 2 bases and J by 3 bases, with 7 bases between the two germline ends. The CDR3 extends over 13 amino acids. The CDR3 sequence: CASSQRGYYGYTF. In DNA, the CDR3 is TGCGCCAGCAGCCAAAGGGGGTACTATGGCTACACCTTC.

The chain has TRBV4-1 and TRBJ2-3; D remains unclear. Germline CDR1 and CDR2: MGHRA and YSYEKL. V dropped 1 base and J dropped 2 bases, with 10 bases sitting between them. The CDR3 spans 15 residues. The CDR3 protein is CASSQVGLVTDTQYF. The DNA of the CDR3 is TGCGCCAGCAGCCAAGTTGGCCTAGTCACAGATACGCAGTATTTT.

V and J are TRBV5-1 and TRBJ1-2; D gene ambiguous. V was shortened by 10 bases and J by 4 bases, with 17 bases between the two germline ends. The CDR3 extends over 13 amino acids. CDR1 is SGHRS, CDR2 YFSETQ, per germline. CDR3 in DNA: TGCGCCTCAAATGCCGGGGTTGCCTATGGCTACACCTTC. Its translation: CASNAGVAYGYTF.

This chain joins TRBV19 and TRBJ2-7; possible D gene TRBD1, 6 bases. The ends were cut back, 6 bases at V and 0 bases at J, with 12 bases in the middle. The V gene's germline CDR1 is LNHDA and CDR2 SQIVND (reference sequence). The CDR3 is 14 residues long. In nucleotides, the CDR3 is TGTGCCAGTAGGGACGGGACATACTCCTACGAGCAGTACTTC. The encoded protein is CASRDGTYSYEQYF. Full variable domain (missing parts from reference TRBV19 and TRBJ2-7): DGGITQSPKYLFRKEGQNVTLSCEQNLNHDAMYWYRQDPGQGLRLIYYSQIVNDFQKGDIAEGYSVSREKKESFPLTVTSAQKNPTAFYLCASRDGTYSYEQYFGPGTRLTVT.

CDR3 bases: TGCGCCAGCAGCCAAGATACGGTGAACACTGAAGCTTTCTTT. Translation gives CASSQDTVNTEAFF. V usage is TRBV4-1 and J usage is TRBJ1-1; D is uncertain. Between the trimmed V and J ends, which lost 0 bases and 0 bases, there was a span of 5 bases. Germline V gene lookup returns CDR1 MGHRA and CDR2 YSYEKL. There are 14 residues in the CDR3.

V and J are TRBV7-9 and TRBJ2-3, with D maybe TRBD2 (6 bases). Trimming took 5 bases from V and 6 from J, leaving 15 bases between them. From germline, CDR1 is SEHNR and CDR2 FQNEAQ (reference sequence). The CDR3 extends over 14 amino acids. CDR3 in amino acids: CASSPRAGRDTQYF. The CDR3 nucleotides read TGTGCCAGCAGCCCAAGGGCGGGGAGGGATACGCAGTATTTT.

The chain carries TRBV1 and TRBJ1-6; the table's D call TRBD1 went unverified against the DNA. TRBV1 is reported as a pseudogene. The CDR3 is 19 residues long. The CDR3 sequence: CTSSQGLGDRGRRNSPLHF. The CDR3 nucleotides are TGCACCAGCAGCCAAGGGTTAGGGGACAGGGGGCGACGAAATTCACCCCTCCACTTT.

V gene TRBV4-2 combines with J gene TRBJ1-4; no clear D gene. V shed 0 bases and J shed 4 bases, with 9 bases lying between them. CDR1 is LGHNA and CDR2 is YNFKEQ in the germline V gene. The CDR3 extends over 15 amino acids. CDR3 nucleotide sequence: TGTGCCAGCAGCCAAGATGGGGATCATAATGAAAAACTGTTTTTT. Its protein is CASSQDGDHNEKLFF.

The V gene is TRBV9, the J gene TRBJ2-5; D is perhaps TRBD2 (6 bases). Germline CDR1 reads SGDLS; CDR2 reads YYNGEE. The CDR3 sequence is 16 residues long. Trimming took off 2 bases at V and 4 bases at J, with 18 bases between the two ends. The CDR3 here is CASSVLRGGRGETQYF. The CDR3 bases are TGTGCCAGCAGCGTCCTGCGGGGCGGTAGGGGAGAGACCCAGTACTTC.

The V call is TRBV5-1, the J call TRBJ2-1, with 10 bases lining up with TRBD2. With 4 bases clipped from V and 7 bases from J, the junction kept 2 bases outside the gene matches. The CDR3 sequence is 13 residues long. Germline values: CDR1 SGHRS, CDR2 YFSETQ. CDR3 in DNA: TGCGCCAGCAGCCCACTAGCGGGGAATGAGCAGTTCTTC. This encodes CASSPLAGNEQFF.

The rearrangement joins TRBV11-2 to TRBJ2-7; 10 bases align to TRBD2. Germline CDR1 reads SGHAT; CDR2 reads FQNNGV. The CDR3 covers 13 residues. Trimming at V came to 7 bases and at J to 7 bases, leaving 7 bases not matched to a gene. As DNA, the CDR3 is TGTGCCAGCACCCCAGGGGGACTAGCGGAGCAGTACTTC. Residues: CASTPGGLAEQYF.

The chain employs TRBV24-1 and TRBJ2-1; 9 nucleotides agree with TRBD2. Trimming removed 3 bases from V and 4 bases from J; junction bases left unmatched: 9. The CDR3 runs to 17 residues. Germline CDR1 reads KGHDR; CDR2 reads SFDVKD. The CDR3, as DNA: TGTGCCACCAGTGATATATCAAGCGGGAGGCTTTACAATGAGCAGTTCTTC. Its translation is CATSDISSGRLYNEQFF.

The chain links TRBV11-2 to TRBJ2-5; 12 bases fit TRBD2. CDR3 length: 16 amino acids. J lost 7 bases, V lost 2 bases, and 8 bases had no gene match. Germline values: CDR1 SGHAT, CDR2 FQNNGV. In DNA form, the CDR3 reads TGTGCCAGCAGCTTACATCCGACTAGCGGGAGCGGGACCCAGTACTTC. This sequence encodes CASSLHPTSGSGTQYF.

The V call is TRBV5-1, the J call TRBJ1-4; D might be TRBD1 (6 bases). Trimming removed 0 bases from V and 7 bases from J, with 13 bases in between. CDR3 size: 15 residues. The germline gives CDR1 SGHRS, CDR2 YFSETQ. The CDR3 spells CASSLVGGESEKLFF. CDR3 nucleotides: TGCGCCAGCAGCTTGGTAGGGGGGGAGAGTGAAAAACTGTTTTTT.

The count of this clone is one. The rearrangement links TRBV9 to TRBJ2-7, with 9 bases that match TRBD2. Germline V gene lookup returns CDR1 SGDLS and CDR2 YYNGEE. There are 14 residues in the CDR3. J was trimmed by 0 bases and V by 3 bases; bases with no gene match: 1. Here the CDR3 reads CASSAAGGSYEQYF. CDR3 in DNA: TGTGCCAGCAGCGCAGCGGGGGGCTCCTACGAGCAGTACTTC.

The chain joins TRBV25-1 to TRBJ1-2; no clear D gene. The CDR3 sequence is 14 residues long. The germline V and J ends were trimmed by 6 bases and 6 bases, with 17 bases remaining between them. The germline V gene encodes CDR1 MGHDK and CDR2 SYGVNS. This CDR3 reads CASSPFRGADGYTF. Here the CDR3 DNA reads TGTGCCAGCAGCCCGTTTCGAGGAGCTGATGGCTACACCTTC.

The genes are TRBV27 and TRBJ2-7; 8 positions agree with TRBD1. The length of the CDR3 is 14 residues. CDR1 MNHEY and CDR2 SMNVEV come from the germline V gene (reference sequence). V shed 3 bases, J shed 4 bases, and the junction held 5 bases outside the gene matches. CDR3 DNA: TGTGCCAGCAGTTTCTCTGACAGGGGATACGAGCAGTACTTC. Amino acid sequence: CASSFSDRGYEQYF.

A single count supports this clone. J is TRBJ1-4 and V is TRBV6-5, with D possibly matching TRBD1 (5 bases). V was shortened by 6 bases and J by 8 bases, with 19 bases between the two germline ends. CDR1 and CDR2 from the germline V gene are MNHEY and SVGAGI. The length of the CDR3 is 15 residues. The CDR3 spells CASSGTGAPLEKLFF. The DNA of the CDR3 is TGTGCCAGCAGCGGGACCGGAGCACCACTCGAAAAACTGTTTTTT.